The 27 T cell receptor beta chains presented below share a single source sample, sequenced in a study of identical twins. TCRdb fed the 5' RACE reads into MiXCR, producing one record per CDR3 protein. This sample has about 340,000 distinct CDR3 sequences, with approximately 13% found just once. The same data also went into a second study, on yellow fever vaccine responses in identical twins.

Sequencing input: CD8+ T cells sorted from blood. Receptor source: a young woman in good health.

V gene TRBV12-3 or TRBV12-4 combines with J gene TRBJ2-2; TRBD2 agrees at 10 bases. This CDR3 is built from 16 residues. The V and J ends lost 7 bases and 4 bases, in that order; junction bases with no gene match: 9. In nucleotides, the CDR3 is TGTGCCAGCAATTCGCTAGCGGGAGTAAGCACCGGGGAGCTGTTTTTT. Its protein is CASNSLAGVSTGELFF.

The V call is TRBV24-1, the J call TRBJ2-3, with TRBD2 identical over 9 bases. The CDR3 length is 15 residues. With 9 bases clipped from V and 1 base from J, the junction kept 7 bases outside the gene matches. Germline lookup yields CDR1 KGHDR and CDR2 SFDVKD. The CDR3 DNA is TGTGCCACCGGGGGACTAGCCCTTCGCACAGATACGCAGTATTTT. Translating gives CATGGLALRTDTQYF.

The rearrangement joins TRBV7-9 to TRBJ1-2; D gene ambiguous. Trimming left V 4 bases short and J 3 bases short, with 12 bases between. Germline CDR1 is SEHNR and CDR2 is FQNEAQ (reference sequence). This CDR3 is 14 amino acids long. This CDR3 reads CASSWFSFDYGYTF. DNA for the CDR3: TGTGCCAGCAGCTGGTTCAGCTTCGACTATGGCTACACCTTC.

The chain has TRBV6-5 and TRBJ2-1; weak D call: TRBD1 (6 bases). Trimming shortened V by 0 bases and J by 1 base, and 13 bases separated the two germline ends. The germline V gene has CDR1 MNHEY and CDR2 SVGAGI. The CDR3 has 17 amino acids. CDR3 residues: CASSYSGDTQSYNEQFF. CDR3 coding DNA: TGTGCCAGCAGTTACTCGGGGGACACCCAATCCTACAATGAGCAGTTCTTC.

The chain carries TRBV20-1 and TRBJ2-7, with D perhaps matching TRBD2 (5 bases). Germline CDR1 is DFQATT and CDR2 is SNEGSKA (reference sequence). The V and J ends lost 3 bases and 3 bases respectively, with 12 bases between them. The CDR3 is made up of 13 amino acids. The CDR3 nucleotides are TGCAGTGCTAGGGCCAGGACTGACTACGAGCAGTACTTC. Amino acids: CSARARTDYEQYF.

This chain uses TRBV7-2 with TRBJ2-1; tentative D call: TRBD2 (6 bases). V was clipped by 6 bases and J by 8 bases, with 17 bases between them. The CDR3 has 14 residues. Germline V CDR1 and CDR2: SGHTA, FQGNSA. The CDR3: CASSLTLRGDEQFF. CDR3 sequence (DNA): TGTGCCAGCAGTCTCACCCTGCGGGGCGATGAGCAGTTCTTC.

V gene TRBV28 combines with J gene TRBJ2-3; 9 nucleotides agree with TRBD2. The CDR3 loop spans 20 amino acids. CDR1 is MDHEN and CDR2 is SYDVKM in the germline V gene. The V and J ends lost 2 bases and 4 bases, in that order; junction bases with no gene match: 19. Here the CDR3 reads CASSLERAPRSGRMADTQYF. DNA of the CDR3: TGTGCCAGCAGTTTAGAAAGGGCCCCGCGTAGCGGGAGAATGGCAGATACGCAGTATTTT. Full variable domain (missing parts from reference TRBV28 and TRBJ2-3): DVKVTQSSRYLVKRTGEKVFLECVQDMDHENMFWYRQDPGLGLRLIYFSYDVKMKEKGDIPEGYSVSREKKERFSLILESASTNQTSMYLCASSLERAPRSGRMADTQYFGPGTRLTVL.

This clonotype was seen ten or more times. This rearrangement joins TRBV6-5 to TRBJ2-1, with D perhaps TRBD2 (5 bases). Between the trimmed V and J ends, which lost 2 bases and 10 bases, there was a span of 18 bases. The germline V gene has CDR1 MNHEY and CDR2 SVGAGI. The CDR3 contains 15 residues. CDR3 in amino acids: CASSYRADLSGEQFF. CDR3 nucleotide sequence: TGTGCCAGCAGTTACAGGGCGGACTTGTCGGGCGAGCAGTTCTTC.

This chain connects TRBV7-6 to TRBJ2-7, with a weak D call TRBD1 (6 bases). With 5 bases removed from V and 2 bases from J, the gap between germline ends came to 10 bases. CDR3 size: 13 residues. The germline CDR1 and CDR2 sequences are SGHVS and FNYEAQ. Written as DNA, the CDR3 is TGTGCCAGCAGCCCACAGGGCCCCTACGAGCAGTACTTC. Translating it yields CASSPQGPYEQYF. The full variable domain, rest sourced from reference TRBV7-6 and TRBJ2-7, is GAGVSQSPRYKVTKRGQDVALRCDPISGHVSLYWYRQALGQGPEFLTYFNYEAQQDKSGLPNDRFSAERPEGSISTLTIQRTEQRDSAMYRCASSPQGPYEQYFGPGTRLTVT.

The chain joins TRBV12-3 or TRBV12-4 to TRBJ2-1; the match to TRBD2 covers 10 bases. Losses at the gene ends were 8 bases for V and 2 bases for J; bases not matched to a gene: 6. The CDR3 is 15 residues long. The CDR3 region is CASGALAGTYNEQFF. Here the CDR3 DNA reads TGTGCCAGCGGGGCACTAGCGGGGACCTACAATGAGCAGTTCTTC.

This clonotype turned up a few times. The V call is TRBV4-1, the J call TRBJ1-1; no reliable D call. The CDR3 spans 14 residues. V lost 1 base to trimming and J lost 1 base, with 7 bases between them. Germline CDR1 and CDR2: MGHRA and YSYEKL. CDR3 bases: TGCGCCAGCAGCCAAGTTCAGACGAACACTGAAGCTTTCTTT. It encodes CASSQVQTNTEAFF.

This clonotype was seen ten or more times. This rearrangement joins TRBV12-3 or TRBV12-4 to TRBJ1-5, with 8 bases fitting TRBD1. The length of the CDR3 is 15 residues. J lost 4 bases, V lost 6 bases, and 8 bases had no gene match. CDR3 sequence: CASSQTGEVNQPQHF. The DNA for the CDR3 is TGTGCCAGCAGCCAGACAGGGGAGGTGAATCAGCCCCAGCATTTT.

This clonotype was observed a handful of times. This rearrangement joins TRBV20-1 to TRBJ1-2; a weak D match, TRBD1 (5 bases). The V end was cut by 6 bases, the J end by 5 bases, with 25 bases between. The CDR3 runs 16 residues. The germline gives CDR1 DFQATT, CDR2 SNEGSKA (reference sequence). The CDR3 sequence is CSARTGTSGGGYGYTF. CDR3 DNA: TGCAGTGCCAGAACCGGGACGTCTGGCGGAGGGTATGGCTACACCTTC.

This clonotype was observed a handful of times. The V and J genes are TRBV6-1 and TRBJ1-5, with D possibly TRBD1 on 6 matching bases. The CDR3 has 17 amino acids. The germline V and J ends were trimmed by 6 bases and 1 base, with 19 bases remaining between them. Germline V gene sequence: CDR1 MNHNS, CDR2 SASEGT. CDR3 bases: TGTGCCAGCAGATCGATGACCCAGGGGAGCAGCAATCAGCCCCAGCATTTT. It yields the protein CASRSMTQGSSNQPQHF.

The CDR3 DNA reads TGTGCCAGCACCGGGGCAGGGGGCGCATACGGTGAAAAACTGTTTTTT. Its protein product is CASTGAGGAYGEKLFF. This chain joins TRBV11-2 and TRBJ1-4; 8 nucleotides align to TRBD1. From germline, CDR1 is SGHAT and CDR2 FQNNGV. J gave up 7 bases and V 7 bases, and 14 bases lay outside the gene matches. The CDR3 has 16 residues.

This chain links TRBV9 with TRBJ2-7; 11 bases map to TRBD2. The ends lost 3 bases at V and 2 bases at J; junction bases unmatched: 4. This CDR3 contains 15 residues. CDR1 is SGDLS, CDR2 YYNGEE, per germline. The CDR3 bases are TGTGCCAGCAGCGGAACTAGCGGGGGACCCTACGAGCAGTACTTC. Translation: CASSGTSGGPYEQYF.

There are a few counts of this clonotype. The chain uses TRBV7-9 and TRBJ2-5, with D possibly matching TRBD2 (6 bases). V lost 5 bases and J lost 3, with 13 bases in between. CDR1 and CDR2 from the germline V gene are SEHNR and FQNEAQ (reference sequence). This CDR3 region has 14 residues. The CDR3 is CASSRPEGKETQYF. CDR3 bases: TGTGCCAGCAGCCGCCCGGAGGGTAAAGAGACCCAGTACTTC.

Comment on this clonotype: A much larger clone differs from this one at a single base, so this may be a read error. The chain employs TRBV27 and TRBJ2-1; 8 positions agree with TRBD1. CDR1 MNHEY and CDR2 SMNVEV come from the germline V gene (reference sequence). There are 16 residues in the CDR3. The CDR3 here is CASSQTRDRSNNVQFF. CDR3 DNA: TGTGCCAGCAGTCAAACTAGGGACAGGAGCAACAATGTGCAGTTCTTC.

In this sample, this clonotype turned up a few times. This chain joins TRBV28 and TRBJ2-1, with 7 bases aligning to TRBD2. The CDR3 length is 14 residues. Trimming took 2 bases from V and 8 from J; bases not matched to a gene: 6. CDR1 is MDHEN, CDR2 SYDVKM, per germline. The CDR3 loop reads CASSLTLARDEQFF. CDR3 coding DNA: TGTGCCAGCAGTTTAACACTAGCGAGGGATGAGCAGTTCTTC.

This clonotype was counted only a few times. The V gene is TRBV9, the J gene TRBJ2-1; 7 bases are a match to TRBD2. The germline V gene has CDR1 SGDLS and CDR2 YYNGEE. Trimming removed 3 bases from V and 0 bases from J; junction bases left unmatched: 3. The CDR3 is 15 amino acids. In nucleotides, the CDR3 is TGTGCCAGCAGCGAGCGGGGTGACTCCTACAATGAGCAGTTCTTC. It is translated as CASSERGDSYNEQFF.

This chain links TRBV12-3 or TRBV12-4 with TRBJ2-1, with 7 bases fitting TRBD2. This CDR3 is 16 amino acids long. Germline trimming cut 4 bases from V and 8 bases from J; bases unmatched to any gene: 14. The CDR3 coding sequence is TGTGCCAGCAGTTCACGGGAGGACAAGGGGCGTTATGAGCAGTTCTTC. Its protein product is CASSSREDKGRYEQFF.

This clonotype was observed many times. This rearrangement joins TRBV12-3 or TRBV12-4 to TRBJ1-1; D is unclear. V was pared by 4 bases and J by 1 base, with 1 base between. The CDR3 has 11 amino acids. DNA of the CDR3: TGTGCCAGCAGTTGGAACACTGAAGCTTTCTTT. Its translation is CASSWNTEAFF.

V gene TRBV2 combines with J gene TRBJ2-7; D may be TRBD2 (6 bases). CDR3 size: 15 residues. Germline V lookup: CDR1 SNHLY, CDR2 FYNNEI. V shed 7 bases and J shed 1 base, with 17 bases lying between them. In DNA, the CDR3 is TGTGCCAGCAAAAACACGGGGGAATGGTCCTACGAGCAGTACTTC. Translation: CASKNTGEWSYEQYF.

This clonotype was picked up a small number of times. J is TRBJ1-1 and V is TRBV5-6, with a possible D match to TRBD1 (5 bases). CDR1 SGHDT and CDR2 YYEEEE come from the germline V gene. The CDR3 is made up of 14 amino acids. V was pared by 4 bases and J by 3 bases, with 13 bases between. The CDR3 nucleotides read TGTGCCAGCAGCGGAACCGGGGACTACACTGAAGCTTTCTTT. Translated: CASSGTGDYTEAFF.

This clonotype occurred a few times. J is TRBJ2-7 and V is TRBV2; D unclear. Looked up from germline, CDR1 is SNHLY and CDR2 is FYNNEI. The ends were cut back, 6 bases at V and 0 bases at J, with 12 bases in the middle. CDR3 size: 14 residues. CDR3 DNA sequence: TGTGCCAGCAGACCCGGATGGAGCTCCTACGAGCAGTACTTC. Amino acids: CASRPGWSSYEQYF.

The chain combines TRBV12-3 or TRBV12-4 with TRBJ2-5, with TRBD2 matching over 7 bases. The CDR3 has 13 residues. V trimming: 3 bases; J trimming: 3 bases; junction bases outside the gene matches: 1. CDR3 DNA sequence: TGTGCCAGCAGTTTCGCGGGAGAAGAGACCCAGTACTTC. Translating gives CASSFAGEETQYF.

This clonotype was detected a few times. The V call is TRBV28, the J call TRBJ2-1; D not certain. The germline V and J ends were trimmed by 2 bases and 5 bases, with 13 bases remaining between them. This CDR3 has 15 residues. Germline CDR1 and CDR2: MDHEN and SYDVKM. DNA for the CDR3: TGTGCCAGCAGTTTAATCGGAGAGGCGGACAATGAGCAGTTCTTC. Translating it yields CASSLIGEADNEQFF.